These 9 T cell receptor beta chains came from one sample sequenced in a study of blood T cell repertoires in COVID-19 (dated by TCRdb to 2020 to 2021). Libraries were constructed by the immunoSEQ multiplex PCR assay. TCRdb retrieved this table from immuneACCESS and kept in-frame rearrangements only. Not all clones are present; in checked studies, unresolved V genes account for under half, and no reason is known for the remainder. This sample comprises some 120,000 clones, approximately 80% of them detected only once. The ten biggest clones cover under 0.85% of the sample. The sequenced sample consisted of peripheral blood. These receptors were taken from a woman aged 70-85 years with acute or convalescent COVID-19.

The chain employs TRBV11-1 and TRBJ1-1; D may be TRBD1 (6 bases). Trimming took off 4 bases at V and 4 bases at J, with 10 bases between the two ends. The CDR3 loop spans 13 amino acids. Germline V gene sequence: CDR1 SGHAT, CDR2 FQDESV (reference sequence). CDR3 nucleotides: TGTGCCAGCAGCTCAGGACAGTTCACTGAAGCTTTCTTT. Residues: CASSSGQFTEAFF.

This clone was seen only once. V gene TRBV11-2 combines with J gene TRBJ2-2; TRBD2 matches 13 bases. The junction had 8 bases not matched to a gene; V was cut back by 4 bases and J by 6 bases. Germline assignment: CDR1 SGHAT and CDR2 FQNNGV. The CDR3 is 17 amino acids. CDR3: CASSSTSGRFRAGELFF. The CDR3 coding sequence is TGTGCCAGCAGCTCGACTAGCGGGAGGTTTCGTGCCGGGGAGCTGTTTTTT.

This chain connects TRBV9 to TRBJ2-3; possible D gene TRBD1, 7 bases. The V end was cut by 0 bases, the J end by 3 bases, with 14 bases between. The CDR3 runs 16 residues. In germline, CDR1 is SGDLS, CDR2 YYNGEE. This CDR3 is CASSVEGAGRTDTQYF. The CDR3 DNA reads TGTGCCAGCAGCGTAGAGGGGGCAGGGAGGACAGATACGCAGTATTTT. Based on the CDR3 plus reference TRBV9 and TRBJ2-3, the full variable domain is DSGVTQTPKHLITATGQRVTLRCSPRSGDLSVYWYQQSLDQGLQFLIQYYNGEERAKGNILERFSAQQFPDLHSELNLSSLELGDSALYFCASSVEGAGRTDTQYFGPGTRLTVL.

This chain connects TRBV18 to TRBJ1-1; no clear D. V gave up 3 bases and J gave up 1 base, with 6 bases separating them. Germline V lookup: CDR1 KGHSH, CDR2 LQKENI. CDR3 size: 13 residues. The CDR3 region is CASSPLRNTEAFF. In nucleotides, the CDR3 is TGTGCCAGCTCACCCTTGCGGAACACTGAAGCTTTCTTT.

The chain links TRBV19 to TRBJ2-3, with 8 positions matching TRBD2. The CDR3 length is 13 residues. Germline trimming cut 8 bases from V and 5 bases from J; bases unmatched to any gene: 6. CDR1 is LNHDA, CDR2 SQIVND, per germline (reference sequence). CDR3 region: CASGSGGVDTQYF. The CDR3 DNA follows: TGTGCCAGTGGGAGCGGGGGTGTAGATACGCAGTATTTT. Looking up the rest from reference TRBV19 and TRBJ2-3 gives the full variable domain: DGGITQSPKYLFRKEGQNVTLSCEQNLNHDAMYWYRQDPGQGLRLIYYSQIVNDFQKGDIAEGYSVSREKKESFPLTVTSAQKNPTAFYLCASGSGGVDTQYFGPGTRLTVL.

The V and J genes are TRBV24-1 and TRBJ2-2; D not resolved. The V end lost 9 bases, the J end lost 6 bases, and 7 bases lay between the germline ends. The CDR3 covers 11 residues. CDR1 KGHDR and CDR2 SFDVKD come from the germline V gene. CDR3 in DNA: TGTGCCACCTCCTACGCCGGGGAGCTGTTTTTT. Protein sequence: CATSYAGELFF.

The genes are TRBV6-5 and TRBJ2-2; D possibly corresponds to TRBD2 (7 bases). Trimming shortened V by 2 bases and J by 5 bases, and 15 bases separated the two germline ends. This CDR3 spans 16 amino acids. Germline V lookup: CDR1 MNHEY, CDR2 SVGAGI. CDR3 amino acids: CASSYGGGGPTGELFF. In DNA form, the CDR3 reads TGTGCCAGCAGTTACGGGGGCGGGGGCCCAACCGGGGAGCTGTTTTTT.

The count of this clone is one. The chain joins TRBV27 to TRBJ2-2, with D maybe TRBD2 (7 bases). Looked up from germline, CDR1 is MNHEY and CDR2 is SMNVEV (reference sequence). This CDR3 contains 17 residues. The ends were cut back, 5 bases at V and 7 bases at J, with 23 bases in the middle. CDR3 DNA sequence: TGTGCCAGCAGTCCCGCTTTTGCGGGGGCCCGTGACGGGGAGCTGTTTTTT. Translated, it gives CASSPAFAGARDGELFF.

The V and J genes are TRBV5-1 and TRBJ2-3; no reliable D call. The germline V and J ends were trimmed by 5 bases and 0 bases, with 7 bases remaining between them. Germline loops: CDR1 SGHRS, CDR2 YFSETQ. The CDR3 runs 13 residues. CDR3 coding DNA: TGCGCCAGCAGGGTCGGGAGCACAGATACGCAGTATTTT. It translates to CASRVGSTDTQYF.